The entry that follows covers one T cell receptor beta chain sequence. Trimming cost V 4 bases and J 7 bases; bases outside gene matches: 15. Germline-derived CDR1 and CDR2 are LNHDA and SQIVND (reference sequence). The CDR3 has 17 amino acids. TCRdb keeps only in-frame clones here, not all; method: immunoSEQ multiplex PCR. Here the sample spans over 200,000 clones, 83% being singletons. These data belong to a study of blood T cell repertoires in COVID-19. Study background: Italy, Spain and the United States were the sources of the convalescent and acute COVID-19 samples.

The TCR comes from a woman in her twenties or thirties with COVID-19, enrolled during active disease. The sample taken for sequencing was peripheral blood. The J gene is TRBJ2-2, the V gene TRBV19; 7 bases map to TRBD1. CDR3 protein: CASSTLGQAASDGELFF. CDR3 sequence (DNA): TGTGCCAGTAGTACCTTAGGACAGGCCGCCAGTGACGGGGAGCTGTTTTTT. Full variable domain (outside the CDR3, taken from reference TRBV19 and TRBJ2-2): DGGITQSPKYLFRKEGQNVTLSCEQNLNHDAMYWYRQDPGQGLRLIYYSQIVNDFQKGDIAEGYSVSREKKESFPLTVTSAQKNPTAFYLCASSTLGQAASDGELFFGEGSRLTVL.